This entry lists 15 T cell receptor beta chains sequenced from one sample in a study of shared clonotypes between healthy human individuals. Clones were sequenced by immunoSEQ multiplex PCR, and TCRdb holds only the in-frame ones, with some missing. Found here are around 2,000,000 clones, around 95% of them singletons; the top ten hold 0.1% to 0.15%. Sequenced: naive CD4+ T cells sorted from blood. Subset defined: CD45RA+ positively selected. The origin of the receptors is a man younger than 35 in good health.

In the case of this clone: The sample contains more than one DNA sequence encoding this CDR3. The CDR3 reads CASSLGRYEQYF. CDR3 nucleotide sequence: TGTGCCAGCAGTTTGGGCCGCTACGAGCAGTACTTC. The chain carries TRBV28 and TRBJ2-7; D is unclear. The CDR3 extends over 12 amino acids. The germline V and J ends were trimmed by 3 bases and 3 bases, with 6 bases remaining between them. Germline CDR1 MDHEN, CDR2 SYDVKM.

The V gene is TRBV18, the J gene TRBJ1-3; D gene unclear. Germline CDR1 is KGHSH and CDR2 is LQKENI. CDR3 size: 14 residues. The V and J ends lost 6 bases and 6 bases respectively, with 15 bases between them. The CDR3 here is CASSPARSENTIYF. In nucleotides, the CDR3 is TGTGCCAGCTCTCCGGCTAGGAGCGAAAACACCATATATTTT.

This chain connects TRBV7-8 to TRBJ2-7, with D perhaps TRBD1 (6 bases). Per germline, CDR1 SGHVS and CDR2 FQNEAQ. V was clipped by 1 base and J by 2 bases, with 9 bases between them. This CDR3 spans 14 amino acids. The CDR3, as DNA: TGTGCCAGCAGCTTAGGGACAGCGACCTACGAGCAGTACTTC. It codes for CASSLGTATYEQYF.

This chain connects TRBV5-1 to TRBJ2-1; D gene unclear. The CDR3 sequence is 15 residues long. Per the germline V gene, CDR1 is SGHRS and CDR2 is YFSETQ. V lost 7 bases and J 6 bases, leaving 20 bases between the germline ends. CDR3 nucleotides: TGCGCCAGCTCCCCCTCCGGGCCAGAGGTCAATGAGCAGTTCTTC. Translated, it gives CASSPSGPEVNEQFF.

A few counts support this clone. The chain recombines TRBV19 with TRBJ1-5; D may be TRBD1 (5 bases). The CDR3 contains 14 residues. From germline, CDR1 is LNHDA and CDR2 SQIVND (reference sequence). The V end lost 9 bases, the J end lost 0 bases, and 12 bases lay between the germline ends. As DNA, the CDR3 is TGTGCCAGCGGGGGAACTTATAGCAATCAGCCCCAGCATTTT. The encoded protein is CASGGTYSNQPQHF.

This chain uses TRBV19 with TRBJ1-5; weak D call: TRBD1 (6 bases). Deletions cut 5 bases from V and 4 bases from J, with 15 bases between. The germline CDR1 and CDR2 sequences are LNHDA and SQIVND (reference sequence). This CDR3 contains 15 residues. CDR3 residues: CASSFRQAGNQPQHF. The CDR3 nucleotides are TGTGCCAGTAGTTTCCGACAGGCTGGGAATCAGCCCCAGCATTTT.

The genes are TRBV10-3 and TRBJ2-1; perhaps TRBD2 as D (5 bases). From germline, CDR1 is ENHRY and CDR2 SYGVKD. V was trimmed by 4 bases and J by 9 bases, leaving 13 bases between them. The CDR3 is 13 residues long. CDR3 DNA: TGTGCCATCAGTGCCGGGATCCCGGGTGAGCAGTTCTTC. It codes for CAISAGIPGEQFF.

The rearrangement joins TRBV10-2 to TRBJ2-7; D possibly uses TRBD1 or TRBD2 (5 bases each). The CDR3 runs 14 residues. Germline lookup yields CDR1 WSHSY and CDR2 SAAADI. Trimming took 8 bases from V and 2 from J, leaving 16 bases between them. Here the CDR3 reads CASSPPRDAYEQYF. The DNA of the CDR3 is TGCGCCAGCTCACCCCCCAGGGACGCCTACGAGCAGTACTTC.

The CDR3 sequence is CTSRKEGYTF. As DNA, the CDR3 is TGCACCAGCAGGAAAGAGGGCTACACCTTC. The chain is built from TRBV1 and TRBJ1-2. TRBV1 is shown as a pseudogene. This CDR3 region has 10 residues.

This clone showed up just a few times. This chain uses TRBV11-2 with TRBJ1-5; D is unclear. CDR1 SGHAT and CDR2 FQNNGV come from the germline V gene. V lost 4 bases to trimming and J lost 2 bases, with 9 bases between them. The CDR3 consists of 14 residues. For the CDR3, the DNA is TGTGCCAGCAGCTACCGTGGGCGCAATCAGCCCCAGCATTTT. Translation gives CASSYRGRNQPQHF.

The rearrangement uses TRBV28 and TRBJ2-1; D possibly uses TRBD1 or TRBD2 (5 bases each). Germline V lookup: CDR1 MDHEN, CDR2 SYDVKM. The CDR3 runs 14 residues. The V end lost 2 bases, the J end lost 2 bases, and 7 bases lay between the germline ends. For the CDR3, the DNA is TGTGCCAGCAGTTTAACGGGGCCCTACAATGAGCAGTTCTTC. Protein: CASSLTGPYNEQFF.

The chain has TRBV10-3 and TRBJ2-7; D unresolved. Germline V gives CDR1 ENHRY, CDR2 SYGVKD. This CDR3 spans 17 amino acids. Trimming removed 0 bases from V and 0 bases from J, with 15 bases in between. The CDR3 reads CAISESTRQVLSYEQYF. The CDR3 DNA follows: TGTGCCATCAGTGAGTCGACTCGACAAGTACTCTCCTACGAGCAGTACTTC.

The chain is built from TRBV5-4 and TRBJ2-5; possible D gene TRBD1, 6 bases. The V end was cut by 0 bases, the J end by 2 bases, with 11 bases between. The CDR3 is 15 amino acids. Germline CDR1 and CDR2: SGHNT and YYREEE (reference sequence). The CDR3 loop reads CASSLGPTGQETQYF. DNA for the CDR3: TGTGCCAGCAGCTTGGGACCGACAGGACAAGAGACCCAGTACTTC. Using reference TRBV5-4 and TRBJ2-5 for the parts outside the CDR3, the full variable domain is ETGVTQSPTHLIKTRGQQVTLRCSSQSGHNTVSWYQQALGQGPQFIFQYYREEENGRGNFPPRFSGLQFPNYSSELNVNALELDDSALYLCASSLGPTGQETQYFGPGTRLLVL.

The chain has TRBV18 and TRBJ2-4, with TRBD1 as a possible D gene (6 bases). The CDR3 totals 17 residues. CDR1 is KGHSH and CDR2 is LQKENI in the germline V gene. Trimming removed 3 bases at V and 3 bases at J, with 18 bases between. CDR3 sequence (DNA): TGTGCCAGCTCACCCCCGGGAACCGGGACAATCAAAAACATTCAGTACTTC. Its protein is CASSPPGTGTIKNIQYF.

V is TRBV5-4 and J is TRBJ2-5; tentative D call: TRBD2 (6 bases). Trimming took 4 bases from V and 0 from J, leaving 7 bases between them. Germline V gives CDR1 SGHNT, CDR2 YYREEE (reference sequence). The CDR3 has 13 amino acids. The CDR3 loop reads CASSRDYQETQYF. The CDR3 DNA sequence: TGTGCCAGCAGCAGGGACTACCAAGAGACCCAGTACTTC.